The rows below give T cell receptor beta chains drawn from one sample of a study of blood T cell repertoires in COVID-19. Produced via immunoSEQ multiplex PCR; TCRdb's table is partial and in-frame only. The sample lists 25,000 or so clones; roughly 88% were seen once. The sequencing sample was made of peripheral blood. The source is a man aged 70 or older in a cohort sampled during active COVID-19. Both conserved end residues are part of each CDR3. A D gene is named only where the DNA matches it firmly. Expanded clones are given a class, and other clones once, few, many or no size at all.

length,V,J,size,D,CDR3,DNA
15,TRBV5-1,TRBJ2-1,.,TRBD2,CASSLVLADYNEQFF,TGCGCCAGCAGCTTGGTACTAGCGGATTACAATGAGCAGTTCTTC
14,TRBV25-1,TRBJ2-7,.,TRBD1,CASSKYRDSREQYF,TGTGCCAGCAGTAAGTACCGGGACAGCCGCGAGCAGTACTTC
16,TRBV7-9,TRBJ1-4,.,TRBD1,CASSSETGVTNEKLFF,TGTGCCAGCAGCTCGGAAACAGGGGTGACTAATGAAAAACTGTTTTTT
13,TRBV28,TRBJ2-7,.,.,CASNSGTRREQYF,TGTGCCAGCAACTCCGGGACACGTAGGGAGCAGTACTTC
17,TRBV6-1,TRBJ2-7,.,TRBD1,CASSEYRGGDRGYEQYF,TGTGCCAGCAGTGAATATCGAGGTGGGGACAGGGGGTACGAGCAGTACTTC
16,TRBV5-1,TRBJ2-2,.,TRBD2,CASSLGLAGAGGELFF,TGCGCCAGCAGCCTGGGACTAGCGGGAGCGGGCGGGGAGCTGTTTTTT
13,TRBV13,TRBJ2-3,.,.,CASSLRGTDTQYF,TGTGCCAGCAGCTTAAGGGGAACAGATACGCAGTATTTT
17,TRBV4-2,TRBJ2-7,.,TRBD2,CASSQDEKASGSYEQYF,TGTGCCAGCAGCCAAGATGAGAAAGCTAGCGGCTCCTACGAGCAGTACTTC
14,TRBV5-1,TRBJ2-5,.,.,CASSLAGGAETQYF,TGCGCCAGCAGCTTGGCTGGGGGCGCGGAGACCCAGTACTTC
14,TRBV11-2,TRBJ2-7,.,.,CASSLDSGGYEQYF,TGTGCCAGCAGCTTAGACTCCGGGGGCTACGAGCAGTACTTC
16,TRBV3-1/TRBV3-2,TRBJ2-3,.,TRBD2,CASSQGRELRTDTQYF,TGTGCCAGCAGCCAGGGGAGGGAACTACGCACAGATACGCAGTATTTT
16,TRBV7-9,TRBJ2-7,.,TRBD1,CASSPGQGATTYEQYF,TGTGCCAGCAGTCCGGGACAGGGGGCTACAACCTACGAGCAGTACTTC
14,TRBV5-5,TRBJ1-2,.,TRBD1,CASSLDRGFYGYTF,TGTGCCAGCAGCTTGGACAGGGGATTCTATGGCTACACCTTC
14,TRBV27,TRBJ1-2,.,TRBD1,CAMPSEGADSGYTF,TGTGCCATGCCCTCGGAGGGGGCAGACAGTGGCTACACCTTC
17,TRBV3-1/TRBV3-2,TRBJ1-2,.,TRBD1,CASSHQGTSRQGGGYTF,TGTGCCAGCAGCCACCAAGGGACCTCACGACAGGGGGGCGGCTACACCTTC
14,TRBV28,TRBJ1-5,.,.,CASSPPGKGQPQHF,TGTGCCAGCAGCCCCCCGGGGAAGGGTCAGCCCCAGCATTTT
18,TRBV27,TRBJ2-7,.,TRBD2,CASSLSPNLAGGTYEQYF,TGTGCCAGCAGTTTATCCCCTAATCTAGCGGGAGGTACCTACGAGCAGTACTTC
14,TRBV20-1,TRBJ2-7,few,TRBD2,CSASKAGGPGEQYF,TGCAGTGCTAGTAAGGCGGGGGGCCCTGGGGAGCAGTACTTC
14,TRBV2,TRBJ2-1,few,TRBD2,CASRVAGVRNEQFF,TGTGCCAGCAGAGTAGCGGGAGTTAGGAATGAGCAGTTCTTC
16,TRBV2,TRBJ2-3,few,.,CASSELVLTSTDTQYF,TGTGCCAGCAGTGAACTGGTCCTGACTAGCACAGATACGCAGTATTTT
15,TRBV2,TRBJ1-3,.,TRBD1,CASRTGVFSGNTIYF,TGTGCCAGCAGAACAGGGGTCTTCTCTGGAAACACCATATATTTT
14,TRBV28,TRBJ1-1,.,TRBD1,CASSSGQGRTEAFF,TGTGCCAGCAGTTCTGGACAGGGTCGAACTGAAGCTTTCTTT
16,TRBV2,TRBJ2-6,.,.,CASRPEGGPGANVLTF,TGTGCCAGCAGGCCCGAAGGAGGGCCTGGGGCCAACGTCCTGACTTTC
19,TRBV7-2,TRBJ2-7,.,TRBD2,CASSLQLAGGPVASDEQYF,TGTGCCAGCAGCCTCCAACTAGCGGGAGGGCCCGTTGCGTCGGACGAGCAGTACTTC
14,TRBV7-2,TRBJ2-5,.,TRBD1,CASSFGQGRETQYF,TGTGCCAGCAGCTTCGGACAGGGGCGCGAGACCCAGTACTTC
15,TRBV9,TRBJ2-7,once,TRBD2,CASSVSSGSSYEQYF,TGTGCCAGCAGCGTAAGTAGCGGGAGCTCCTACGAGCAGTACTTC
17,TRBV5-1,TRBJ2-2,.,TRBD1,CASSQGQGALNTGELFF,TGCGCCAGCAGCCAGGGACAGGGGGCACTGAACACCGGGGAGCTGTTTTTT
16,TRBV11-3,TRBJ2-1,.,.,CASSSQGSTNYNEQFF,TGTGCCAGCAGCAGTCAGGGGTCAACAAACTACAATGAGCAGTTCTTC
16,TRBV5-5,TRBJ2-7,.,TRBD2,CASSLTTSGRVYEQYF,TGTGCCAGCAGCCTTACGACTAGCGGGAGAGTCTACGAGCAGTACTTC
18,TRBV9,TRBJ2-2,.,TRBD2,CASSVVPSGSGNTGELFF,TGTGCCAGCAGCGTAGTCCCTAGCGGGAGCGGGAACACCGGGGAGCTGTTTTTT
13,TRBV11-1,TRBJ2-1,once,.,CASSLSQEDGQFF,TGTGCCAGCAGCTTAAGTCAAGAGGATGGGCAGTTCTTC
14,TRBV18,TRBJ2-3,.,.,CASSPSARTDTQYF,TGTGCCAGCTCACCATCTGCGAGGACAGATACGCAGTATTTT
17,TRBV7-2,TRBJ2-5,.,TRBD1,CASSSSGTGGRKGTQYF,TGTGCCAGCAGCTCCTCCGGGACAGGGGGCCGAAAAGGGACCCAGTACTTC
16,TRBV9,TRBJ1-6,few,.,CASSARLASTNSPLHF,TGTGCCAGCAGCGCCAGGCTAGCCTCGACTAATTCACCCCTCCACTTT
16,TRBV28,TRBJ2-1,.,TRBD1,CASSTTGTGGLLVQFF,TGTGCCAGCAGTACAACCGGGACAGGGGGCCTTCTTGTCCAGTTCTTC
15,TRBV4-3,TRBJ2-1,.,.,CASRPNQRDNNEQFF,TGCGCCAGCAGACCGAACCAGCGGGACAACAATGAGCAGTTCTTC
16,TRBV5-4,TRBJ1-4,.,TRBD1,CASRPGGGVTNEKLFF,TGTGCGAGCCGACCAGGGGGAGGTGTGACTAATGAAAAACTGTTTTTT
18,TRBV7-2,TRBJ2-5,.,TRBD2,CASSLRGLAGRIQETQYF,TGTGCCAGCAGCTTGAGAGGACTAGCGGGTCGCATCCAAGAGACCCAGTACTTC
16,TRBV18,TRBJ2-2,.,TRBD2,CASSPRTSGNTGELFF,TGTGCCAGCTCACCAAGAACTAGCGGGAACACCGGGGAGCTGTTTTTT
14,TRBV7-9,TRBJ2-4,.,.,CASSFGGAKNIQYF,TGTGCCAGCAGCTTCGGGGGAGCCAAAAACATTCAGTACTTC
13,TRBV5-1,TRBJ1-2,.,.,CASRTYTTFGYTF,TGCGCCAGCAGGACCTACACGACATTCGGCTACACCTTC
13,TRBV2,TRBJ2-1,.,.,CASSRQQYNEQFF,TGTGCCAGCAGTCGACAGCAATACAATGAGCAGTTCTTC
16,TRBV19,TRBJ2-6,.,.,CASSPGGGSWANVLTF,TGTGCCAGTAGTCCCGGGGGAGGAAGCTGGGCCAACGTCCTGACTTTC
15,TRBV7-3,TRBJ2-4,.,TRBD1,CASSPGWDSKNIQYF,TGTGCCAGCAGCCCAGGATGGGACAGCAAAAACATTCAGTACTTC
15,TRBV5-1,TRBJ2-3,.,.,CASSLVGGITDTQYF,TGCGCCAGCAGCTTGGTAGGGGGAATCACAGATACGCAGTATTTT
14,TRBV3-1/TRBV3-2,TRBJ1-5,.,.,CASSQGASNQPQHF,TGTGCCAGCAGCCAAGGGGCGAGCAATCAGCCCCAGCATTTT
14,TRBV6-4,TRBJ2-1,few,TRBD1,CASSSGTGGNEQFF,TGTGCCAGCAGTTCCGGGACAGGAGGCAATGAGCAGTTCTTC